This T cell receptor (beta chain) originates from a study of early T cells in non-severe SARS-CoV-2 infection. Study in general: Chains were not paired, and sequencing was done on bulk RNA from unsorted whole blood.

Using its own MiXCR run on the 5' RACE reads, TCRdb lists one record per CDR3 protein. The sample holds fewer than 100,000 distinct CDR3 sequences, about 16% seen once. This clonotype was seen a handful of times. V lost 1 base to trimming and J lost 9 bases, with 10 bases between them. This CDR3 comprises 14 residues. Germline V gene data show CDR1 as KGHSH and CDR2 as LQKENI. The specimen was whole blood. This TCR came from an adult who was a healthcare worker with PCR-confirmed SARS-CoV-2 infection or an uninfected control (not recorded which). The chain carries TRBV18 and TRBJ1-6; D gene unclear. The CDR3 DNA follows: TGTGCCAGCTCACCACTAAACAGCCCTTCACCCCTCCACTTT. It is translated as CASSPLNSPSPLHF.